This entry features one TCR beta chain sequence. Its specificity is unknown. The data belong to a study of T cells after yellow fever vaccination. Study summary: Libraries from low-cell-number fractions were prepared with the SMART-Seq v4 Ultra Low Input RNA kit.

J was trimmed by 2 bases and V by 7 bases; bases with no gene match: 12. Germline loops: CDR1 SQVTM, CDR2 ANQGSEA. This CDR3 comprises 18 residues. Study-wide findings and caveats: At approximately 95% for CD4 and approximately 88% for CD8, most primary-vaccination clones showed up again after the booster. Clonotypes shared by both compartments, CD4 and CD8, made up a small share.

Template-switching 5'RACE yielded the TCR cDNA; a universal primer site and UMIs were added in the process. MiXCR, applied by TCRdb to the 5' RACE reads, yields one record per CDR3 protein. The sample carries hundreds of thousands of distinct CDR3 sequences, approximately 15% recorded once. The source of this sequence is a man aged 30-40 years who received the YFV17D yellow fever vaccine. This chain connects TRBV29-1 to TRBJ2-1; 15 bases are shared with TRBD2. The source material was PBMCs, sampled on the day of the yellow fever booster vaccination. DNA of the CDR3: TGCAGCGCCGAGGGACTAGCGGGAGGCCAGCCTACCTACAATGAGCAGTTCTTC. It translates to CSAEGLAGGQPTYNEQFF.